Described below is a single T cell receptor (beta chain) sequence and its context. Its antigen is not known. Assay used: immunoSEQ multiplex PCR; TCRdb lists only in-frame clones, some missing. Of around 58,000 clones detected, roughly 91% appear once; the ten largest clones hold 1.4%. The sample belongs to a study of OX40 agonist ivuxolimab in advanced cancers. Study results and limitations: CD8+ T cells (on average) carried more expanded clones than CD4+ T cells.

This sample comprised CD4+ or CD8+ T cells sorted from blood, obtained in a trial of the OX40 agonist ivuxolimab. The TCR was taken from an adult with an advanced solid tumor such as melanoma, head and neck, liver or kidney cancer.

The DNA of the CDR3 is TGTGCCAGCTCACCCCTGGTGGGTAAGGAGACCCAGTACTTC. This translates into CASSPLVGKETQYF. The chain links TRBV18 to TRBJ2-5; D not certain. The CDR3 totals 14 residues. The V and J ends lost 3 bases and 5 bases respectively, with 13 bases between them. Per the germline V gene, CDR1 is KGHSH and CDR2 is LQKENI. Complete variable domain (other parts from reference TRBV18 and TRBJ2-5): NAGVMQNPRHLVRRRGQEARLRCSPMKGHSHVYWYRQLPEEGLKFMVYLQKENIIDESGMPKERFSAEFPKEGPSILRIQQVVRGDSAAYFCASSPLVGKETQYFGPGTRLLVL.